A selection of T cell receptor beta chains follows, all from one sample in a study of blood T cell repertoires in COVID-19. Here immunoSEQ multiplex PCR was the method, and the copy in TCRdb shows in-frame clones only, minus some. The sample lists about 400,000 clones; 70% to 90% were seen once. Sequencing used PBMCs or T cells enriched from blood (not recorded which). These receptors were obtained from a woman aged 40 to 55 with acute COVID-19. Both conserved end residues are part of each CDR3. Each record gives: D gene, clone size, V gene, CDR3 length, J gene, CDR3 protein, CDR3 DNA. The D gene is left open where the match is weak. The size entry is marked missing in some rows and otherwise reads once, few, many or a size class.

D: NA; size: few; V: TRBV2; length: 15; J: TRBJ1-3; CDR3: CASSSFGIAGNTIYF; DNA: TGTGCCAGCAGCTCGTTTGGTATAGCTGGAAACACCATATATTTT
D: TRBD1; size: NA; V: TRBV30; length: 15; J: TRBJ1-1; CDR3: CAWSVWDRGLTEAFF; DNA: TGTGCCTGGAGTGTTTGGGACAGGGGTCTCACTGAAGCTTTCTTT
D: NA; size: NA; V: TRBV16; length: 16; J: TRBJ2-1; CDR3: CASSQGTRMFNNEQFF; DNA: TGTGCCAGCAGCCAAGGGACTCGGATGTTCAACAATGAGCAGTTCTTC
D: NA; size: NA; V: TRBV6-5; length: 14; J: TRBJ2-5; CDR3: CASSFGQLVETQYF; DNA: TGTGCCAGCAGTTTCGGACAGTTGGTAGAGACCCAGTACTTC
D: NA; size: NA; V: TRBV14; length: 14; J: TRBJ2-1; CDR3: CASSGHLTYNEQFF; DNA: TGTGCCAGCAGCGGACACCTTACCTACAATGAGCAGTTCTTC
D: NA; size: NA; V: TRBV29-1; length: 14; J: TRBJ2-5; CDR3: CSVEGPGTKETQYF; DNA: TGCAGCGTCGAAGGGCCGGGGACAAAGGAGACCCAGTACTTC
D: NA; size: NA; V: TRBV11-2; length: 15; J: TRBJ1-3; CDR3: CASSWTDLYGNTIYF; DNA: TGTGCCAGCAGCTGGACAGATCTTTATGGAAACACCATATATTTT
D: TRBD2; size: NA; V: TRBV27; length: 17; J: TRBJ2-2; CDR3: CASSFLRGARNTGELFF; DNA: TGTGCCAGCAGTTTCTTGCGGGGGGCCCGGAACACCGGGGAGCTGTTTTTT
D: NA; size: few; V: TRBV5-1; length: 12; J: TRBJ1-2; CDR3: CASSTSGDGYTF; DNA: TGCGCCAGCAGCACGTCAGGGGATGGCTACACCTTC
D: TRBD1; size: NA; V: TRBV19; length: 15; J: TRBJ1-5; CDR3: CASSSGQGHNQPQHF; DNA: TGTGCCAGTAGCTCCGGACAGGGCCACAATCAGCCCCAGCATTTT
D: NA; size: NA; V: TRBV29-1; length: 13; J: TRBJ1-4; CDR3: CIKGRRVAEKLFF; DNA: TGCATCAAAGGCCGGAGGGTCGCGGAAAAACTGTTTTTT
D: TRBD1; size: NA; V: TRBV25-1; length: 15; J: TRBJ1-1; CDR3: CASSDETGVGTEAFF; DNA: TGTGCCAGCAGTGATGAGACAGGGGTAGGGACTGAAGCTTTCTTT
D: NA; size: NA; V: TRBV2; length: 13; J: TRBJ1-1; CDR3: CASKQHMNTEAFF; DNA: TGTGCCAGTAAACAGCACATGAACACTGAAGCTTTCTTT
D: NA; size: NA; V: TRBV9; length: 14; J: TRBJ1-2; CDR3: CASSVGQDGRGYTF; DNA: TGTGCCAGCAGCGTTGGGCAAGATGGAAGGGGCTACACCTTC
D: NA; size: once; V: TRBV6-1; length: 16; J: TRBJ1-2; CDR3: CASSDPGDPVNYGYTF; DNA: TGTGCCAGCAGTGACCCGGGGGATCCGGTTAACTATGGCTACACCTTC
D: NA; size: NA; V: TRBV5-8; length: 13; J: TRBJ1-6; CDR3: CASSLASRSPLHF; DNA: TGTGCCAGCAGCTTGGCCTCTCGTTCACCCCTCCACTTT
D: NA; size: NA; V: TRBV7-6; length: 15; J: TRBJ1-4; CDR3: CASSLTAGILEKLFF; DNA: TGTGCCAGCAGCCTAACGGCAGGTATCCTCGAAAAACTGTTTTTT
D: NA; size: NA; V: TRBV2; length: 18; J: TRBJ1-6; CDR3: CASSDMTLGNSYNSPLHF; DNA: TGTGCCAGCAGTGATATGACCCTGGGCAACTCCTATAATTCACCCCTCCACTTT
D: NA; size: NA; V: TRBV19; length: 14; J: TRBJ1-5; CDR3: CASSRGQPNQPQHF; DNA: TGTGCCAGTAGTAGAGGGCAGCCCAATCAGCCCCAGCATTTT
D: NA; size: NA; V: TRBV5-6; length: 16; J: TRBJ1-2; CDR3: CASSFQSIGGPYGYTF; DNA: TGTGCCAGCAGCTTTCAAAGTATAGGCGGCCCGTATGGCTACACCTTC
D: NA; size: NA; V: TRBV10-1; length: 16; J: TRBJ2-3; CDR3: CASSESRASSTDTQYF; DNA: TGCGCCAGCAGTGAGTCGCGGGCTTCTAGCACAGATACGCAGTATTTT
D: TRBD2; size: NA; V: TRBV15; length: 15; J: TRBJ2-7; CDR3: CATSRDRSGGLEQYF; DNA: TGTGCCACCAGCAGAGATCGTAGCGGGGGCCTCGAGCAGTACTTC
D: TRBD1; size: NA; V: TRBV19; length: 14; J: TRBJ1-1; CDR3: CACGTGYVATEAFF; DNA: TGTGCCTGCGGGACAGGGTATGTGGCCACTGAAGCTTTCTTT
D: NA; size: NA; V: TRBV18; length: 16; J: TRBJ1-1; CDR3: CASSPGSRGIGTEAFF; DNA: TGTGCCAGCTCACCAGGGAGTCGGGGGATCGGAACTGAAGCTTTCTTT